Following are 15 T cell receptor beta chains from one sample sequenced in a study of blood T cell repertoires in COVID-19. TCRdb keeps only in-frame clones here, not all; method: immunoSEQ multiplex PCR. The sample shows 110,000 to 150,000 clones, 75% to 85% of them seen only once. The sample was peripheral blood. Every receptor here comes from a woman aged 45-59 years with acute or convalescent COVID-19.

This clone was counted only a few times. CDR3 loop: CASSFAFEIEQYF. In DNA, the CDR3 is TGTGCCAGCAGCTTTGCGTTCGAGATCGAGCAGTACTTC. The chain joins TRBV7-9 to TRBJ2-7; D call uncertain. Germline values: CDR1 SEHNR, CDR2 FQNEAQ (reference sequence). This CDR3 comprises 13 residues. V was cut by 3 bases and J by 6 bases, with 12 bases left in between.

The chain recombines TRBV6-5 with TRBJ2-2, with TRBD1 matching over 10 bases. This CDR3 contains 14 residues. Looked up from germline, CDR1 is MNHEY and CDR2 is SVGAGI. V trimming: 10 bases; J trimming: 7 bases; junction bases outside the gene matches: 9. CDR3 nucleotide sequence: TGTGCCACCGACCGGGACAGGGGCCGCGGGGAGCTGTTTTTT. Protein sequence: CATDRDRGRGELFF.

J is TRBJ1-5 and V is TRBV19; D not certain. CDR1 is LNHDA and CDR2 is SQIVND in the germline V gene (reference sequence). V lost 2 bases, J lost 7 bases, and 6 bases lay in between. The CDR3 is 12 amino acids. The CDR3: CASSIPLQPQHF. In DNA, the CDR3 is TGTGCCAGTAGTATACCCTTGCAGCCCCAGCATTTT.

The chain links TRBV19 to TRBJ1-2; 7 bases line up with TRBD1. The CDR3 runs 15 residues. The junction had 16 bases not matched to a gene; V was cut back by 7 bases and J by 8 bases. Germline CDR1 and CDR2: LNHDA and SQIVND (reference sequence). CDR3 sequence reads: CASTLRFTGEGGYTF. In DNA, the CDR3 is TGTGCCAGTACCCTACGATTTACAGGGGAAGGCGGCTACACCTTC. The full variable domain, completed using reference TRBV19 and TRBJ1-2, is DGGITQSPKYLFRKEGQNVTLSCEQNLNHDAMYWYRQDPGQGLRLIYYSQIVNDFQKGDIAEGYSVSREKKESFPLTVTSAQKNPTAFYLCASTLRFTGEGGYTFGSGTRLTVV.

The V call is TRBV4-1, the J call TRBJ1-2, with 7 bases aligning to TRBD1. V was clipped by 8 bases and J by 4 bases; unmatched bases: 13. Germline V gene lookup returns CDR1 MGHRA and CDR2 YSYEKL. This CDR3 region has 15 residues. The CDR3 is CASSLGETGLYGYTF. Written as DNA, the CDR3 is TGCGCCAGCTCCCTAGGGGAGACAGGGCTCTATGGCTACACCTTC.

This sequence joins TRBV6-5 and TRBJ2-3, with 10 bases identical to TRBD2. J lost 10 bases, V lost 8 bases, and 3 bases had no gene match. Germline V gene sequence: CDR1 MNHEY, CDR2 SVGAGI. The length of the CDR3 is 11 residues. In DNA form, the CDR3 reads TGTGCCAGCCAAGCGGGGGGGCCGCAGTATTTT. Protein sequence: CASQAGGPQYF.

The gene calls are TRBV4-3 and TRBJ1-3; possibly TRBD1 for D (5 bases). Germline V gene data show CDR1 as LGHNA and CDR2 as YSLEER. The CDR3 has 18 residues. The V end was cut by 2 bases, the J end by 3 bases, with 20 bases between. The CDR3, as DNA: TGCGCCAGCAGCCAAAACCGCGGCTTGAGACAGAGTGGAAACACCATATATTTT. Amino acid sequence: CASSQNRGLRQSGNTIYF.

The chain joins TRBV28 to TRBJ2-7; 7 bases are a match to TRBD2. The germline gives CDR1 MDHEN, CDR2 SYDVKM. Unmatched junction bases numbered 9, after V lost 4 bases and J lost 6 bases. The CDR3 totals 14 residues. CDR3 loop: CASSSGGGEGEQYF. The CDR3 DNA follows: TGTGCCAGCAGTTCGGGGGGTGGGGAAGGCGAGCAGTACTTC. The variable domain in full, with the rest retrieved from reference TRBV28 and TRBJ2-7, is DVKVTQSSRYLVKRTGEKVFLECVQDMDHENMFWYRQDPGLGLRLIYFSYDVKMKEKGDIPEGYSVSREKKERFSLILESASTNQTSMYLCASSSGGGEGEQYFGPGTRLTVT.

This chain connects TRBV6-2 or TRBV6-3 to TRBJ2-5; 11 bases are shared with TRBD2. The germline V gene has CDR1 MNHEY and CDR2 SVGEGT. Trimming removed 4 bases from V and 4 bases from J; junction bases left unmatched: 8. CDR3 length: 16 residues. CDR3 region: CASSSHSGGAGETQYF. In nucleotides, the CDR3 is TGTGCCAGCAGTTCGCATAGCGGGGGGGCCGGAGAGACCCAGTACTTC.

The chain has TRBV12-3 or TRBV12-4 and TRBJ2-2; D is undetermined. This CDR3 is built from 12 residues. V was pared by 6 bases and J by 4 bases, with 6 bases between. CDR3 bases: TGTGCCAGCAGCCCCCGCACCGGGGAGCTGTTTTTT. Protein product: CASSPRTGELFF.

The chain is built from TRBV27 and TRBJ1-4; unclear D gene. Germline V lookup: CDR1 MNHEY, CDR2 SMNVEV (reference sequence). Between the trimmed V and J ends, which lost 5 bases and 8 bases, there was a span of 12 bases. CDR3 length: 13 residues. The CDR3 DNA reads as TGTGCCAGCAGTCCCCCGGGAGAAGAAAAACTGTTTTTT. Its translation is CASSPPGEEKLFF.

This rearrangement joins TRBV7-6 to TRBJ1-4; D might be TRBD1 (6 bases). The germline V gene has CDR1 SGHVS and CDR2 FNYEAQ. Trimming stripped 2 bases from V and 7 bases from J, with 11 bases between. CDR3 length: 14 amino acids. CDR3 sequence (DNA): TGTGCCAGCAGCTTAACAGGGCAGGGTGAAAAACTGTTTTTT. Protein: CASSLTGQGEKLFF. Full variable domain (missing parts from reference TRBV7-6 and TRBJ1-4): GAGVSQSPRYKVTKRGQDVALRCDPISGHVSLYWYRQALGQGPEFLTYFNYEAQQDKSGLPNDRFSAERPEGSISTLTIQRTEQRDSAMYRCASSLTGQGEKLFFGSGTQLSVL.

V usage is TRBV6-2 or TRBV6-3 and J usage is TRBJ2-2; a possible D gene is TRBD1 (5 bases). Germline loops: CDR1 MNHEY, CDR2 SVGEGT. V was cut by 0 bases and J by 5 bases, with 10 bases left in between. This CDR3 contains 15 residues. This chain's CDR3 is CASSYSLGATGELFF. Here the CDR3 DNA reads TGTGCCAGCAGTTACTCTTTAGGGGCGACCGGGGAGCTGTTTTTT.

This clone was picked up a small number of times. The V and J genes are TRBV5-4 and TRBJ1-2; D uncertain. Germline loops: CDR1 SGHNT, CDR2 YYREEE (reference sequence). The CDR3 sequence is 16 residues long. Trimming removed 3 bases from V and 8 bases from J, with 23 bases in between. CDR3 sequence (DNA): TGTGCCAGCAGCTCCGCTTCCTACCTCAGGAAGGCGGGCTACACCTTC. It translates to CASSSASYLRKAGYTF.

This clone was counted at least ten times. The chain couples TRBV9 to TRBJ1-3; tentatively, D is TRBD1 (5 bases). Germline V gene sequence: CDR1 SGDLS, CDR2 YYNGEE. The ends were cut back, 0 bases at V and 1 base at J, with 11 bases in the middle. CDR3 length equals 16 residues. Here the CDR3 reads CASSVAQGESGNTIYF. CDR3 in DNA: TGTGCCAGCAGCGTAGCGCAGGGCGAATCTGGAAACACCATATATTTT. The full variable domain, its missing parts supplied by reference TRBV9 and TRBJ1-3, is DSGVTQTPKHLITATGQRVTLRCSPRSGDLSVYWYQQSLDQGLQFLIQYYNGEERAKGNILERFSAQQFPDLHSELNLSSLELGDSALYFCASSVAQGESGNTIYFGEGSWLTVV.